The TCR beta chain under discussion was sequenced for a study of T cells in Graves' hyperthyroidism and ophthalmopathy. The overall study: Peripheral blood was secured at the point of initial diagnosis, before any treatment.

Germline CDR1 SGDLS, CDR2 YYNGEE. The CDR3 is 15 amino acids. V was cut by 0 bases and J by 4 bases, with 13 bases left in between. General observations from the study: By a 13 V-J model, ophthalmopathy was set apart from stable hyperthyroidism.

Using RNA transcripts as the source, TCR beta CDR3 regions were amplified. HTBI primers were the set used in a first-round RT-PCR of the TCR CDR3. One entry per CDR3 protein, called by TCRdb with MiXCR from the multiplex PCR reads. The sample has some 570,000 distinct CDR3 sequences, 11% to 15% seen once. The sample holds many counts of this clonotype. Its antigen remains unidentified. Ophthalmopathy patients showed a Clinical Activity Score of at least 3, NOSPECS grade of at least 4 and duration under 3 months. Patients were excluded for uncontrolled infection, other autoimmune disease, pregnancy or lactation.

The sample consisted of blood. The chain is built from TRBV9 and TRBJ1-2, with TRBD1 as a possible D gene (5 bases). This TCR was sampled from a woman younger than 35 with Graves' ophthalmopathy. Written as DNA, the CDR3 is TGTGCCAGCAGCGTAGGACAAGGGGCTGGCTATGGCTACACCTTC. It specifies CASSVGQGAGYGYTF.